These T cell receptor beta chains were read from a single sample in a study of T cell responses to AZD1222 COVID-19 vaccine. TCRdb's copy holds only in-frame clones and misses some; the assay was immunoSEQ multiplex PCR. The sample has about 84,000 clones, 75% to 90% seen once. This material consisted of peripheral blood, taken 28 days after the second AZD1222 dose. The receptors were sampled from an adult who received the AZD1222 COVID-19 vaccine. Both conserved end residues are part of each CDR3. Fields, in order: J gene, D gene, clone size, V gene, CDR3 protein, CDR3 DNA. A D gene is named only where the DNA matches it firmly. Clone size is stated in some rows and not others, as once, few, many or a class when expanded.

>TRBJ1-5|NA|NA|TRBV29-1
CSVSSNQPQHF
TGCAGCGTTTCAAGCAATCAGCCCCAGCATTTT
>TRBJ2-3|TRBD2|once|TRBV9
CASQGGALTSGVDTDTQYF
TGTGCCAGCCAAGGGGGGGCTTTGACTAGCGGGGTTGACACAGATACGCAGTATTTT
>TRBJ2-7|NA|NA|TRBV7-2
CASSRGGWEQYF
TGTGCCAGCAGCAGAGGAGGCTGGGAGCAGTACTTC
>TRBJ2-1|NA|NA|TRBV19
CASSLWGGSDNEQFF
TGTGCCAGTAGTTTATGGGGGGGCTCCGACAATGAGCAGTTCTTC
>TRBJ2-7|NA|NA|TRBV14
CASSQDLEQYF
TGTGCCAGCAGCCAAGATCTCGAGCAGTACTTC
>TRBJ2-1|NA|once|TRBV15
CATTGPAGYNEQFF
TGTGCCACGACTGGCCCGGCAGGGTACAATGAGCAGTTCTTC
>TRBJ2-3|TRBD2|NA|TRBV19
CASILGQGLAGRPRTDTQYF
TGTGCCAGTATCCTTGGACAGGGACTAGCGGGCCGACCCCGCACAGATACGCAGTATTTT
>TRBJ1-2|NA|NA|TRBV9
CASSPDTYGYTF
TGTGCCAGCAGCCCAGATACCTATGGCTACACCTTC
>TRBJ2-1|TRBD2|once|TRBV19
CASSRLAGGGDEQFF
TGTGCCAGTAGTAGGTTAGCGGGGGGTGGGGATGAGCAGTTCTTC
>TRBJ2-1|TRBD2|NA|TRBV5-1
CASKRGGGYNEQFF
TGCGCCAGCAAAAGGGGCGGGGGATACAATGAGCAGTTCTTC
>TRBJ2-7|NA|NA|TRBV21-1
CASSNERWRYEQYF
TGTGCCAGCAGCAACGAGCGTTGGCGCTACGAGCAGTACTTC
>TRBJ1-1|NA|NA|TRBV10-2
CASSPTVNTEAFF
TGCGCCAGCAGCCCGACAGTGAACACTGAAGCTTTCTTT
>TRBJ1-2|NA|NA|TRBV12-3/TRBV12-4
CASRTTAYGYTF
TGTGCCAGCAGAACGACAGCTTATGGCTACACCTTC
>TRBJ1-2|NA|NA|TRBV19
CASSIRAGRSNYGYTF
TGTGCCAGTAGTATTCGCGCGGGACGGAGTAACTATGGCTACACCTTC
>TRBJ2-2|NA|NA|TRBV7-2
CASSPDNARTGELFF
TGTGCCAGCAGCCCAGACAACGCTCGCACCGGGGAGCTGTTTTTT
>TRBJ2-1|NA|NA|TRBV5-1
CASSLGDTAYNEQFF
TGCGCCAGCAGCTTGGGCGATACTGCCTACAATGAGCAGTTCTTC
>TRBJ1-3|NA|NA|TRBV6-5
CASSYYGRSGNTIYF
TGTGCCAGCAGTTACTACGGCAGATCGGGAAACACCATATATTTT
>TRBJ1-1|NA|NA|TRBV28
CASSLRAMNTEAFF
TGTGCCAGCAGTCTCCGGGCCATGAACACTGAAGCTTTCTTT
>TRBJ1-5|NA|NA|TRBV19
CASTGQGEAYGGNQPQHF
TGTGCCAGTACTGGGCAGGGCGAAGCGTACGGTGGCAATCAGCCCCAGCATTTT
>TRBJ1-2|TRBD1|NA|TRBV30
CAWTRQGYGYTF
TGTGCCTGGACGAGACAGGGCTATGGCTACACCTTC
>TRBJ2-5|NA|NA|TRBV5-1
CASSLEFTQETQYF
TGCGCCAGCAGCTTGGAGTTTACCCAAGAGACCCAGTACTTC
>TRBJ2-2|NA|once|TRBV28
CASRPGLNTGELFF
TGTGCCAGCAGACCGGGACTGAACACCGGGGAGCTGTTTTTT
>TRBJ2-3|TRBD2|NA|TRBV6-2/TRBV6-3
CASSQGLDGNTDTQYF
TGTGCCAGCAGCCAAGGACTAGATGGAAACACAGATACGCAGTATTTT
>TRBJ1-4|NA|NA|TRBV12-3/TRBV12-4
CASSLTGEKLFF
TGTGCCAGCAGTCTTACAGGGGAAAAACTGTTTTTT
>TRBJ2-3|NA|NA|TRBV5-6
CASSVLRDSHRDTQYF
TGTGCCAGCAGCGTACTCCGGGACTCCCACCGAGATACGCAGTATTTT
>TRBJ1-2|NA|once|TRBV7-9
CASSITGNPFYGYTF
TGTGCCAGCAGCATAACAGGGAACCCCTTCTATGGCTACACCTTC
>TRBJ1-1|NA|NA|TRBV5-6
CASSLGRGYDTEAFF
TGTGCCAGCAGCTTAGGCAGGGGATATGACACTGAAGCTTTCTTT
>TRBJ1-1|NA|few|TRBV29-1
CSVKSVNTEAFF
TGCAGCGTGAAGTCCGTGAACACTGAAGCTTTCTTT
>TRBJ1-2|NA|NA|TRBV3-1/TRBV3-2
CASSQEARSFYGYTF
TGTGCCAGCAGCCAAGAGGCCCGCTCATTCTATGGCTACACCTTC
>TRBJ1-5|NA|NA|TRBV7-2
CASSFKGFGGSQHF
TGTGCCAGCAGCTTTAAGGGATTTGGAGGTTCCCAGCATTTT
>TRBJ2-2|TRBD1|NA|TRBV28
CASRADRAAGELFF
TGTGCCAGCAGGGCGGACAGGGCCGCCGGGGAGCTGTTTTTT
>TRBJ1-5|NA|NA|TRBV6-4
CASSALSLQRISNQPQHF
TGTGCCAGCAGTGCACTATCCCTTCAGAGAATCAGCAATCAGCCCCAGCATTTT
>TRBJ1-2|TRBD1|NA|TRBV4-2
CASSEGTGDYGYTF
TGTGCCAGCAGCGAAGGGACAGGGGATTATGGCTACACCTTC
>TRBJ1-4|NA|NA|TRBV4-2
CASSRVSTNEKLFF
TGTGCCAGCAGCAGGGTCTCAACTAATGAAAAACTGTTTTTT
>TRBJ1-1|NA|NA|TRBV2
CASNGGTEAFF
TGTGCCAGCAACGGGGGGACTGAAGCTTTCTTT
>TRBJ2-5|TRBD1|NA|TRBV29-1
CSVEEGQGETQYF
TGCAGCGTTGAAGAAGGACAGGGGGAGACCCAGTACTTC
>TRBJ1-2|NA|NA|TRBV21-1
CASSTRKCVAAYYGYTF
TGTGCCAGCAGCACAAGGAAATGTGTAGCAGCCTACTATGGCTACACCTTC
>TRBJ1-2|TRBD1|few|TRBV7-2
CASSYPDRVNGYTF
TGTGCCAGCAGCTACCCGGACAGGGTCAATGGCTACACCTTC
>TRBJ2-1|NA|NA|TRBV14
CASSQVIMGNNEQFF
TGTGCCAGCAGCCAAGTAATCATGGGGAACAATGAGCAGTTCTTC
>TRBJ2-7|NA|NA|TRBV9
CASSVGLSYEQYF
TGTGCCAGCAGCGTCGGGTTATCCTACGAGCAGTACTTC
>TRBJ1-5|TRBD1|NA|TRBV29-1
CSITLGTGGQPQHF
TGCAGCATAACCCTGGGGACAGGGGGTCAGCCCCAGCATTTT
>TRBJ2-3|NA|NA|TRBV9
CASSVGDEQYF
TGTGCCAGCAGCGTAGGGGATGAGCAGTATTTT
>TRBJ1-6|NA|NA|TRBV7-2
CASSFSSGPLHF
TGTGCCAGCAGCTTCAGCAGCGGACCCCTCCACTTT
>TRBJ2-1|NA|NA|TRBV28
CASSSLIHEQFF
TGTGCCAGCAGTTCCCTCATTCATGAGCAGTTCTTC
>TRBJ2-4|NA|NA|TRBV7-8
CASSLGFLHLAKNIQYF
TGTGCCAGCAGCTTAGGGTTCCTGCACTTAGCCAAAAACATTCAGTACTTC